These 11 T cell receptor beta chains came from one sample sequenced in a study of T cell repertoires in cytomegalovirus infection (dated by TCRdb to between 2018 and 2021). Explained via the paper, the treatment or condition label denotes: in vitro stimulation with specific CMV peptide epitopes to enrich CMV-specific T cells. These receptors' targets are unknown. Sequencing was carried out with an Illumina HiSeq 1500. TCRdb ran its own pipeline on the public reads, namely fastp trimming at Q25 and MiXCR clone calling, and kept in-frame beta chains. For every CDR3 protein sequence, its rows merge into one entry that carries the most common genes and DNA. Across this sample there are about 900,000 distinct CDR3 sequences, with roughly 30% seen only once. The leading ten clones occupy about 14% of the sample. The input for sequencing was cultured CD8+ T cells from PBMCs, taken from culture after CMV antigen stimulation. These receptors were collected from a human donor in good health (CMV status not recorded). Some clones in this sample may be carry-over from other donors' samples.

This clonotype was seen repeatedly, ten times or more. The chain joins TRBV7-2 to TRBJ1-3; D is unresolved. V was trimmed by 2 bases and J by 1 base, leaving 9 bases between them. The V gene's germline CDR1 is SGHTA and CDR2 FQGNSA. The CDR3 loop spans 15 amino acids. CDR3 region: CASSLTVGSGNTIYF. CDR3 DNA: TGTGCCAGCAGCTTAACGGTGGGGTCTGGAAACACCATATATTTT.

This clonotype was counted many times. This sequence joins TRBV4-1 and TRBJ2-1; D may be TRBD1 (5 bases). In germline, CDR1 is MGHRA, CDR2 YSYEKL. This CDR3 is 15 amino acids long. V lost 0 bases, J lost 4 bases, and 10 bases lay in between. The CDR3 DNA reads as TGCGCCAGCAGCCAAGATTTGGGGCAGTACAATGAGCAGTTCTTC. It yields the protein CASSQDLGQYNEQFF.

This clonotype was observed once. This sequence joins TRBV29-1 and TRBJ2-1; TRBD1 matches at 10 bases. Germline-derived CDR1 and CDR2 are SQVTM and ANQGSEA. CDR3 length equals 14 residues. V was pared by 4 bases and J by 7 bases, with 7 bases of the junction left unmatched. DNA for the CDR3: TGCAGCGTTGGAAGACAGGGGGCGGAAAATGAGCAGTTCTTC. Protein: CSVGRQGAENEQFF.

The CDR3 region is CSAASRDSGSYEQYV. For the CDR3, the DNA is TGCAGTGCCGCGAGCAGGGACAGCGGCTCCTACGAGCAGTACGTC. V and J are TRBV20-1 and TRBJ2-7; TRBD1 matches 7 bases. CDR3 length equals 15 residues. Germline V lookup: CDR1 DFQATT, CDR2 SNEGSKA (reference sequence). V gave up 6 bases and J gave up 0 bases; unmatched junction bases: 11.

V gene TRBV9 combines with J gene TRBJ2-3; TRBD2 matches 7 bases. The CDR3 length is 14 residues. V lost 1 base to trimming and J lost 6 bases; unmatched junction nucleotides: 5. CDR1 is SGDLS, CDR2 YYNGEE, per germline. CDR3: CASSVFLTSDTQYF. The CDR3 nucleotides read TGTGCCAGCAGCGTATTCTTGACTAGCGATACGCAGTATTTT.

The chain links TRBV27 to TRBJ2-2, with D perhaps being TRBD1 or TRBD2 (5 bases each). Trimming removed 3 bases at V and 1 base at J, with 18 bases between. CDR1 and CDR2 from the germline V gene are MNHEY and SMNVEV (reference sequence). This CDR3 comprises 18 residues. This chain's CDR3 is CASSLWGPPSLNTGELFF. The CDR3 bases are TGTGCCAGCAGTTTGTGGGGACCCCCATCCTTGAACACCGGGGAGCTGTTTTTT.

This clonotype has a handful of counts. The CDR3 reads CASSGGWDRGGYTF. For the CDR3, the DNA is TGTGCCAGCAGTGGGGGCTGGGACAGAGGGGGCTACACCTTC. V usage is TRBV6-1 and J usage is TRBJ1-2, with TRBD1 matching 7 bases. V was clipped by 4 bases and J by 8 bases; unmatched bases: 10. Germline V gene lookup returns CDR1 MNHNS and CDR2 SASEGT. The CDR3 totals 14 residues.

This clonotype was detected many times. The chain has TRBV4-1 and TRBJ2-5; the D is unclear. Deletions cut 1 base from V and 4 bases from J, with 13 bases between. CDR1 MGHRA and CDR2 YSYEKL come from the germline V gene. This CDR3 contains 15 residues. CDR3 sequence: CASSQAPRTGETQYF. The DNA of the CDR3 is TGCGCCAGCAGCCAAGCCCCTCGGACGGGAGAGACCCAGTACTTC.

The V gene is TRBV7-9, the J gene TRBJ1-2; a possible D gene is TRBD1 (5 bases). In germline, CDR1 is SEHNR, CDR2 FQNEAQ (reference sequence). The V end lost 4 bases, the J end lost 2 bases, and 14 bases lay between the germline ends. The CDR3 totals 15 residues. The CDR3, as DNA: TGTGCCAGCAGCTCCCCAGCGGCAGGGAACTATGGCTACACCTTC. Translation gives CASSSPAAGNYGYTF. Combining the CDR3 with reference TRBV7-9 and TRBJ1-2 gives the whole variable domain DTGVSQNPRHKITKRGQNVTFRCDPISEHNRLYWYRQTLGQGPEFLTYFQNEAQLEKSRLLSDRFSAERPKGSFSTLEIQRTEQGDSAMYLCASSSPAAGNYGYTFGSGTRLTVV.

As concerns this clonotype: A junction boundary mismatches the germline segment, possibly from a read error. This rearrangement joins TRBV7-7 to TRBJ2-2; weak D call: TRBD1 (6 bases). The CDR3 runs 16 residues. Germline V CDR1 and CDR2: SSHAT, FNYEAQ (reference sequence). CDR3 DNA: TGTGCTAGCAGCTTAGGTGGGGGCCTGGACACCGGGGAGCTGTTTTTT. As protein: CASSLGGGLDTGELFF.

This clonotype occurred many times. The chain combines TRBV12-3 or TRBV12-4 with TRBJ1-2; 8 bases match TRBD1. The CDR3 covers 13 residues. J gave up 4 bases and V 8 bases, and 6 bases lay outside the gene matches. The chain's CDR3 is CASRLGQGYGYTF. In DNA form, the CDR3 reads TGTGCCAGCCGATTAGGACAGGGCTATGGCTACACCTTC.